This T cell receptor beta chain was identified during a study of human T cells and chemical hapten exposure. Study-wide findings and caveats: Counts of expanded TCRs (at PT1) showed a positive correlation with patch test score. Relative to control repertoires, expanded TCRs gave rise to significantly more large CDR3 similarity clusters.

The CDR3 has 14 amino acids. Between the trimmed V and J ends, which lost 0 bases and 2 bases, there was a span of 5 bases. Germline assignment: CDR1 MNHEY and CDR2 SVGAGI. Original methodology: Samples had a median of 95,638 TCRs, ranging roughly 23,224 to 690,600. TCRdb reprocessed the RACE reads via MiXCR and lists one record per CDR3 protein. TCRdb's processing, not the study's, gives the V and J calls here. The sample holds fewer than 40,000 distinct CDR3 sequences, roughly 13% seen once. In regard to this clonotype: Its antigen is currently unknown.

The time point denotes: patch test 3, about 24 weeks after DPC sensitization. Documented treatment: therapeutic diphenylcyclopropenone sensitization with weekly scalp DPC. Unfractionated whole blood yielded the extracted total RNA. Those who donated were patients with alopecia, 18 to 70 years of age, and suitable for DPC. The sequences come from whole blood, collected in connection with sensitization to the hapten diphenylcyclopropenone (DPC). The V and J genes are TRBV6-5 and TRBJ2-1, with D unclear. The TCR comes from a woman aged 40 to 49 with alopecia areata. Some clones in this sample may be carry-over from other donors' samples. CDR3 in DNA: TGTGCCAGCAGTTACTCGCCTGCCTACAATGAGCAGTTCTTC. It specifies CASSYSPAYNEQFF.